The sequence of this T cell receptor beta chain was determined in a study of blood T cell repertoires in COVID-19. Looking at the study overall: Samples of COVID-19 (acute and convalescent) were obtained from the United States, Italy and Spain. Sample material is recorded as cDNA or gDNA derived from T cells, B-cell-depleted T cells, or PBMCs.

The CDR3 extends over 15 amino acids. Libraries were prepared by immunoSEQ multiplex PCR; TCRdb keeps only in-frame clonotypes and omits some of them. This table holds some 85,000 clones, about 76% found once. The chain couples TRBV12-2 to TRBJ2-7; TRBD2 is the table's D call, not checked against the DNA. TRBV12-2 is labeled a pseudogene. The sequencing sample was made of peripheral blood. This receptor was obtained from a woman aged 80 or older with active or convalescent COVID-19. Written as DNA, the CDR3 is TGTGCAAGTCGCTTAGATTTTCCTAGTCTGTACGAGCAGTACTTC. Amino acid sequence: CASRLDFPSLYEQYF.